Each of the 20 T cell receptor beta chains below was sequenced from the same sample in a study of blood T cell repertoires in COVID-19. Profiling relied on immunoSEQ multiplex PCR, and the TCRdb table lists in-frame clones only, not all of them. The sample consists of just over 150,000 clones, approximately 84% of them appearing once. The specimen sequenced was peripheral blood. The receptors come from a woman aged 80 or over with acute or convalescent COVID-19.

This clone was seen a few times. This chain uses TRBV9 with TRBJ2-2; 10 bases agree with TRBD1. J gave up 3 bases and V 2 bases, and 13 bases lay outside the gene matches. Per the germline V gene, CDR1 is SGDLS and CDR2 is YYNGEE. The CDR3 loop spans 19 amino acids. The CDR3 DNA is TGTGCCAGCAGCGTCCATAAGGCCGGGACAGGGGTCGACACCGGGGAGCTGTTTTTT. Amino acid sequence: CASSVHKAGTGVDTGELFF.

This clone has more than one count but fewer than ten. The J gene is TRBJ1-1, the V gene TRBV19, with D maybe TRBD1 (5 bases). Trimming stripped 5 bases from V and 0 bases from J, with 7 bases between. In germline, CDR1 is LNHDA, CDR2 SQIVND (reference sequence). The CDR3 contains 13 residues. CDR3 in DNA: TGTGCCAGTAGTGCAGGGCTGAACACTGAAGCTTTCTTT. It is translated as CASSAGLNTEAFF.

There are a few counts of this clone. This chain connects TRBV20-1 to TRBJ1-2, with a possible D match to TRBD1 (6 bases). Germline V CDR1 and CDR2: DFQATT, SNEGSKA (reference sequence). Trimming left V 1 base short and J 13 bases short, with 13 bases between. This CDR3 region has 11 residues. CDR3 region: CSARADRISTF. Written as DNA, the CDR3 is TGCAGTGCTAGAGCGGACAGAATAAGCACCTTC.

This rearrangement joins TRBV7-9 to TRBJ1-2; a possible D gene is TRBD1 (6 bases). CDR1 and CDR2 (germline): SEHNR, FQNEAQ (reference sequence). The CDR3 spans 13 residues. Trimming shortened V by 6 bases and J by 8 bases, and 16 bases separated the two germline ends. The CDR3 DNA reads TGTGCCAGCAGTCAGACCTCAGGGGACGGCTACACCTTC. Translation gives CASSQTSGDGYTF.

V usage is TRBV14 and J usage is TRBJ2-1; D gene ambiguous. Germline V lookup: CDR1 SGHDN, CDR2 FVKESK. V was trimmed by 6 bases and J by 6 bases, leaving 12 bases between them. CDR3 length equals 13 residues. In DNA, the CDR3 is TGTGCCAGCAGTTACCTTGGGCCCAATGAGCAGTTCTTC. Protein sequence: CASSYLGPNEQFF.

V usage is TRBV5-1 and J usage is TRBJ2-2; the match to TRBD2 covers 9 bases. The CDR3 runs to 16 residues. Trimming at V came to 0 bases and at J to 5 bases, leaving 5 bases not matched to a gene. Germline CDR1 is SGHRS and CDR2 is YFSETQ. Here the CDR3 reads CASSLASGGKTGELFF. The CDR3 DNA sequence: TGCGCCAGCAGCTTGGCGAGCGGGGGGAAAACCGGGGAGCTGTTTTTT.

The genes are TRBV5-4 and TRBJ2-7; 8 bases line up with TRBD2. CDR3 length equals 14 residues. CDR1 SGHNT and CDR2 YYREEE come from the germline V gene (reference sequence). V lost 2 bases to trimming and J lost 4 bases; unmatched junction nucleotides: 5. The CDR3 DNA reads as TGTGCCAGCAGCTTAGCGGGAGACGGGTACGAGCAGTACTTC. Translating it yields CASSLAGDGYEQYF.

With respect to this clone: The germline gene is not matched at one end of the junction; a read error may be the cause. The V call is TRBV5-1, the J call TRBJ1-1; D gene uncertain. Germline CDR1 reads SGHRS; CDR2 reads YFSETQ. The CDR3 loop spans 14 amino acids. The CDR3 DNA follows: TGCGCCAGCAGCCTGACCGGGGAGAACACTAAAGCTTTCTTT. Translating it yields CASSLTGENTKAFF.

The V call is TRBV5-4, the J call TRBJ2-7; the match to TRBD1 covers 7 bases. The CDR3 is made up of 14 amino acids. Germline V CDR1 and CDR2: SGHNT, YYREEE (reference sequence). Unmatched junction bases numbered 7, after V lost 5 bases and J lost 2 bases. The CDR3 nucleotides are TGTGCCAGCAGTCTTACAGGGGACGCCTACGAGCAGTACTTC. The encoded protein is CASSLTGDAYEQYF.

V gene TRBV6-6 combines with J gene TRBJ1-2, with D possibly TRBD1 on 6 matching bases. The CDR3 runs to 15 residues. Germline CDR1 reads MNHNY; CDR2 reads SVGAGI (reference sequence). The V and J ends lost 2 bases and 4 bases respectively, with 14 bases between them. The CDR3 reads CASSYIGGGSYGYTF. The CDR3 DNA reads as TGTGCCAGCAGTTACATTGGGGGCGGGAGCTATGGCTACACCTTC.

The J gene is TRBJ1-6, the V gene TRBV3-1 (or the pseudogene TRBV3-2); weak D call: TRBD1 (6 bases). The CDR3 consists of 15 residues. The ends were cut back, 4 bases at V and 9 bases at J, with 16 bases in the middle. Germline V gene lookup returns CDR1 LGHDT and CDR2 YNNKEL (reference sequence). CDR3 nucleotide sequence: TGTGCCAGCAGCCGCCGACAGGCGGCGGGTTCACCCCTCCACTTT. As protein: CASSRRQAAGSPLHF.

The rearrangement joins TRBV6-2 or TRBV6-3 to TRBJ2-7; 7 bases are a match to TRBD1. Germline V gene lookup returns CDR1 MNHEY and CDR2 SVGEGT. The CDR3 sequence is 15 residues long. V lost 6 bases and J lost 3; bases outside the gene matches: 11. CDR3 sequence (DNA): TGTGCCAGCAGGCCTCGACAGGGTTTAGGCTACGAGCAGTACTTC. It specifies CASRPRQGLGYEQYF.

The chain's CDR3 is CASRLGGDSYNEQFF. The CDR3 DNA reads TGCGCCAGCAGGCTTGGAGGGGACTCCTACAATGAGCAGTTCTTC. V is TRBV5-1 and J is TRBJ2-1; perhaps TRBD2 as D (6 bases). This CDR3 is built from 15 residues. In germline, CDR1 is SGHRS, CDR2 YFSETQ. V gave up 5 bases and J gave up 0 bases, with 12 bases separating them.

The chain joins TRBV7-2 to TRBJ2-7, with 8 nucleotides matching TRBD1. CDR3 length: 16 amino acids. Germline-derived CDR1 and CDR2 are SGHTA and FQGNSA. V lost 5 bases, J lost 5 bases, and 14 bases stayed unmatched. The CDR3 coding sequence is TGTGCCAGCAGCCCAGGGGTTCCAGGGGGCTTCGACGAGCAGTACTTC. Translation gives CASSPGVPGGFDEQYF.

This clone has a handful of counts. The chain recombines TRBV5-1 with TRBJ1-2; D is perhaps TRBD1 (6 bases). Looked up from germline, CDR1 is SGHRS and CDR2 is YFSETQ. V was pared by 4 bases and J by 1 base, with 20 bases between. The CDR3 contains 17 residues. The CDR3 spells CASSQLGAQGVNYGYTF. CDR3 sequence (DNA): TGCGCCAGCAGCCAACTAGGTGCACAGGGTGTTAACTATGGCTACACCTTC. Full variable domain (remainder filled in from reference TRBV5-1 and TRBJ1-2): KAGVTQTPRYLIKTRGQQVTLSCSPISGHRSVSWYQQTPGQGLQFLFEYFSETQRNKGNFPGRFSGRQFSNSRSEMNVSTLELGDSALYLCASSQLGAQGVNYGYTFGSGTRLTVV.

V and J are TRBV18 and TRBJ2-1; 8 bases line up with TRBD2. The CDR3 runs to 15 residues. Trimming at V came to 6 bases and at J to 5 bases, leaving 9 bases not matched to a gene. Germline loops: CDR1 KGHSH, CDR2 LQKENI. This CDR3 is CASSATSAADNEQFF. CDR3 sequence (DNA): TGTGCCAGCTCGGCGACTAGCGCCGCTGACAATGAGCAGTTCTTC.

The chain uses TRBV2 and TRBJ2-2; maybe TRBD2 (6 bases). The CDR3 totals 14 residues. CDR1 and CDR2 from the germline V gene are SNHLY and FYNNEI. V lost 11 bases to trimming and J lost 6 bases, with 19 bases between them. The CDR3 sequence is CAGKGRAGSGELFF. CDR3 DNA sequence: TGTGCCGGAAAGGGTCGGGCGGGGTCCGGGGAGCTGTTTTTT.

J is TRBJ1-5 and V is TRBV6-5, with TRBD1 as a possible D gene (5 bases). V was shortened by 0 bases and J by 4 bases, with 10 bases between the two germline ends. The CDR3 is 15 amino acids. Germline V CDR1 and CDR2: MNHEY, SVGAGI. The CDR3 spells CASSYSGLKNQPQHF. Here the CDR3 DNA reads TGTGCCAGCAGTTACTCGGGGCTTAAGAATCAGCCCCAGCATTTT.

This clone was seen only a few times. The CDR3 DNA reads as TGTGCCAGCATTACGACAGGATCTTCCTACGAGCAGTACTTC. Translation gives CASITTGSSYEQYF. V usage is TRBV2 and J usage is TRBJ2-7, with a possible D match to TRBD1 (6 bases). Germline V gives CDR1 SNHLY, CDR2 FYNNEI. V lost 7 bases to trimming and J lost 1 base, with 14 bases between them. CDR3 size: 14 residues.

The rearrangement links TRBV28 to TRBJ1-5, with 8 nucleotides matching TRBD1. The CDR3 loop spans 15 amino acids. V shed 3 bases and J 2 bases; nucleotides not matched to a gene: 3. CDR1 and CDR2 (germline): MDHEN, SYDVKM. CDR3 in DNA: TGTGCCAGCAGTTTCGGGGGACAGGGCAATCAGCCCCAGCATTTT. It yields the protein CASSFGGQGNQPQHF.